A selection of T cell receptor beta chains follows, all from one sample in a study of blood T cell repertoires in COVID-19. Sequencing was performed with immunoSEQ multiplex PCR; in TCRdb, only in-frame clones are kept and a portion is missing. The profile shows 130,000 or so clones, about 90% of them singletons. Sample: peripheral blood. These receptor sequences come from a woman aged 60-70 years with acute or convalescent COVID-19. CDR3s include the opening cysteine and the closing phenylalanine or tryptophan. Each record gives: clone size, D gene, CDR3 length, V gene, J gene, CDR3 DNA, CDR3 protein. A D gene is named only where the DNA matches it firmly. The size field is filled for only some rows; it gives once, few, many or a size class.

abundance: -
d_gene: -
len: 12
v_gene: TRBV25-1
j_gene: TRBJ1-4
CDR3nt: TGTGCCAGCAGATGGGAGAATGAAAAACTGTTTTTT
CDR3aa: CASRWENEKLFF

abundance: -
d_gene: -
len: 16
v_gene: TRBV19
j_gene: TRBJ2-1
CDR3nt: TGTGCCAGTAGTCCCTCAAAGGGGAGGCCCTACAATGAGCAGTTCTTC
CDR3aa: CASSPSKGRPYNEQFF

abundance: -
d_gene: -
len: 15
v_gene: TRBV4-3
j_gene: TRBJ1-5
CDR3nt: TGCGCCAGCAGCCAAGATTTTACCTACAATCAGCCCCAGCATTTT
CDR3aa: CASSQDFTYNQPQHF

abundance: -
d_gene: -
len: 16
v_gene: TRBV13
j_gene: TRBJ1-1
CDR3nt: TGTGCCAGCAGCTTAATTTCCGGGGATGAGAACACTGAAGCTTTCTTT
CDR3aa: CASSLISGDENTEAFF

abundance: few
d_gene: TRBD1
len: 15
v_gene: TRBV2
j_gene: TRBJ2-2
CDR3nt: TGTGCCAGCAGGGTGGGGACAGGGGTCACCGGGGAGCTGTTTTTT
CDR3aa: CASRVGTGVTGELFF

abundance: -
d_gene: -
len: 13
v_gene: TRBV19
j_gene: TRBJ2-7
CDR3nt: TGTGCCAGTAGTATTACCACATTATACGAGCAGTACTTC
CDR3aa: CASSITTLYEQYF

abundance: once
d_gene: -
len: 14
v_gene: TRBV7-3
j_gene: TRBJ2-5
CDR3nt: TGTGCCAGCAGCCTACGTGGCGGGAAGGAGACCCAGTACTTC
CDR3aa: CASSLRGGKETQYF

abundance: -
d_gene: TRBD1
len: 14
v_gene: TRBV5-1
j_gene: TRBJ2-5
CDR3nt: TGCGCCAGCAGCTTTGACAGGGTCCGGGAGACCCAGTACTTC
CDR3aa: CASSFDRVRETQYF

abundance: -
d_gene: -
len: 18
v_gene: TRBV19
j_gene: TRBJ2-2
CDR3nt: TGTGCCAGTAGTATAGCAGCGGGTGGGGCAGGAAACACCGGGGAGCTGTTTTTT
CDR3aa: CASSIAAGGAGNTGELFF

abundance: -
d_gene: -
len: 13
v_gene: TRBV30
j_gene: TRBJ1-6
CDR3nt: TGTGCCTGGAGTGTTACAGGGAATTCACCCCTCCACTTT
CDR3aa: CAWSVTGNSPLHF

abundance: -
d_gene: TRBD2
len: 16
v_gene: TRBV5-1
j_gene: TRBJ2-3
CDR3nt: TGCGCCAGCAGCCAAAGACTAGCGGGGGGTCGAGATACGCAGTATTTT
CDR3aa: CASSQRLAGGRDTQYF

abundance: -
d_gene: TRBD1
len: 14
v_gene: TRBV7-3
j_gene: TRBJ1-2
CDR3nt: TGTGCCAGCAGTTCCCTGACAGGGGCCAATGGCTACACCTTC
CDR3aa: CASSSLTGANGYTF

abundance: -
d_gene: -
len: 17
v_gene: TRBV4-3
j_gene: TRBJ2-1
CDR3nt: TGCGCCAGCAGCCAAGATATTAGCTGGAGCTCCTACAATGAGCAGTTCTTC
CDR3aa: CASSQDISWSSYNEQFF

abundance: -
d_gene: TRBD2
len: 14
v_gene: TRBV11-3
j_gene: TRBJ2-1
CDR3nt: TGTGCCAGCAGCCGGAGCGGGGACTACAATGAGCAGTTCTTC
CDR3aa: CASSRSGDYNEQFF

abundance: -
d_gene: TRBD1
len: 17
v_gene: TRBV28
j_gene: TRBJ1-1
CDR3nt: TGTGCCAGCAGTCAAGGACAGGGAATAGATACGAACACTGAAGCTTTCTTT
CDR3aa: CASSQGQGIDTNTEAFF

abundance: -
d_gene: TRBD2
len: 17
v_gene: TRBV5-4
j_gene: TRBJ2-3
CDR3nt: TGTGCCAGCAGTTTTGGTCTAGCGGGGGGCCACACAGATACGCAGTATTTT
CDR3aa: CASSFGLAGGHTDTQYF

abundance: -
d_gene: -
len: 14
v_gene: TRBV6-5
j_gene: TRBJ1-1
CDR3nt: TGTGCCAGCAGGTATCAGCGTCCAAACACTGAAGCTTTCTTT
CDR3aa: CASRYQRPNTEAFF

abundance: -
d_gene: TRBD1
len: 15
v_gene: TRBV4-3
j_gene: TRBJ1-2
CDR3nt: TGCGCCAGCAGCCGAAAGGGGCAGACAGGGGGCGGCTACACCTTC
CDR3aa: CASSRKGQTGGGYTF

abundance: -
d_gene: -
len: 15
v_gene: TRBV5-1
j_gene: TRBJ2-1
CDR3nt: TGCGCCAGCAGCTCGGATGAGCGGGCCTACAATGAGCAGTTCTTC
CDR3aa: CASSSDERAYNEQFF

abundance: -
d_gene: TRBD1
len: 16
v_gene: TRBV9
j_gene: TRBJ1-3
CDR3nt: TGTGCCAGCAGCTCCTGGAGGGGGCCGGCTGGAAACACCATATATTTT
CDR3aa: CASSSWRGPAGNTIYF

abundance: -
d_gene: TRBD1
len: 15
v_gene: TRBV7-2
j_gene: TRBJ2-7
CDR3nt: TGTGCCAGCAGCTCGGGACAGGGGTTTACTCACGAGCAGTACTTC
CDR3aa: CASSSGQGFTHEQYF

abundance: -
d_gene: TRBD2
len: 16
v_gene: TRBV7-8
j_gene: TRBJ2-3
CDR3nt: TGTGCCAGCAGCAAGGGACTAGCGGGGGCCGGAGATACGCAGTATTTT
CDR3aa: CASSKGLAGAGDTQYF

abundance: -
d_gene: TRBD1
len: 14
v_gene: TRBV28
j_gene: TRBJ1-4
CDR3nt: TGTGCCAGCAGTCGGACAGGGGGGGGAGGAAAACTGTTTTTT
CDR3aa: CASSRTGGGGKLFF

abundance: -
d_gene: -
len: 14
v_gene: TRBV6-6
j_gene: TRBJ2-5
CDR3nt: TGTGCCAGCAGTAGACGGCTAGCGCAAGAGACCCAGTACTTC
CDR3aa: CASSRRLAQETQYF

abundance: -
d_gene: -
len: 16
v_gene: TRBV3-1/TRBV3-2
j_gene: TRBJ1-5
CDR3nt: TGTGCCAGCAGCCAAGATTTAGTTTATAGCAATCAGCCCCAGCATTTT
CDR3aa: CASSQDLVYSNQPQHF

abundance: -
d_gene: TRBD2
len: 17
v_gene: TRBV10-2
j_gene: TRBJ2-5
CDR3nt: TGCGCCAGCAGGATCGGGGGGACTAGCGGGGGACAAGAGACCCAGTACTTC
CDR3aa: CASRIGGTSGGQETQYF

abundance: -
d_gene: -
len: 15
v_gene: TRBV19
j_gene: TRBJ1-5
CDR3nt: TGTGCCAGTACCATGAGAGGGATTAGCAATCAGCCCCAGCATTTT
CDR3aa: CASTMRGISNQPQHF

abundance: -
d_gene: TRBD2
len: 15
v_gene: TRBV7-6
j_gene: TRBJ2-3
CDR3nt: TGTGCCAGCAGCTTAACTAGCGGGGGACCAGATACGCAGTATTTT
CDR3aa: CASSLTSGGPDTQYF

abundance: -
d_gene: -
len: 14
v_gene: TRBV5-6
j_gene: TRBJ2-3
CDR3nt: TGTGCCAGCAGCGGCAGCCCGACGGGAGATACGCAGTATTTT
CDR3aa: CASSGSPTGDTQYF

abundance: -
d_gene: -
len: 15
v_gene: TRBV4-3
j_gene: TRBJ1-2
CDR3nt: TGCGCCAGCAGCCAAGAGGGCAGTAGAAACTATGGCTACACCTTC
CDR3aa: CASSQEGSRNYGYTF

abundance: -
d_gene: TRBD1
len: 15
v_gene: TRBV6-5
j_gene: TRBJ1-5
CDR3nt: TGTGCCAGCAGTACCAGACAGGGTGGCAGTCAGCCCCAGCATTTT
CDR3aa: CASSTRQGGSQPQHF

abundance: -
d_gene: -
len: 15
v_gene: TRBV24-1
j_gene: TRBJ2-3
CDR3nt: TGTGCCACCAGTGATCCCCACGGGGAGACAGATACGCAGTATTTT
CDR3aa: CATSDPHGETDTQYF

abundance: -
d_gene: -
len: 14
v_gene: TRBV9
j_gene: TRBJ1-5
CDR3nt: TGTGCCAGCAGCGGAACAACAGAGGGTCAGCCCCAGCATTTT
CDR3aa: CASSGTTEGQPQHF

abundance: -
d_gene: TRBD1
len: 15
v_gene: TRBV6-6
j_gene: TRBJ1-1
CDR3nt: TGTGCCAGCAGTCGACAGGGTGTAGCCTACGCTGAAGCTTTCTTT
CDR3aa: CASSRQGVAYAEAFF

abundance: -
d_gene: -
len: 14
v_gene: TRBV5-1
j_gene: TRBJ2-5
CDR3nt: TGCGCCAGCAGCTTGGATCTAGGTCAAGAGACCCAGTACTTC
CDR3aa: CASSLDLGQETQYF

abundance: -
d_gene: TRBD1
len: 14
v_gene: TRBV19
j_gene: TRBJ2-7
CDR3nt: TGTGCCAGTAGTATCCGTGGACAGGGCGGCGAGCAGTACTTC
CDR3aa: CASSIRGQGGEQYF

abundance: -
d_gene: TRBD1
len: 13
v_gene: TRBV28
j_gene: TRBJ1-2
CDR3nt: TGTGCCACTGGGACAGTACCTAACTATGGCTACACCTTC
CDR3aa: CATGTVPNYGYTF

abundance: -
d_gene: -
len: 14
v_gene: TRBV18
j_gene: TRBJ2-3
CDR3nt: TGTGCCAGCTCACCAGGGCTTGGGGAGGATACGCAGTATTTT
CDR3aa: CASSPGLGEDTQYF

abundance: few
d_gene: TRBD1
len: 14
v_gene: TRBV20-1
j_gene: TRBJ1-6
CDR3nt: TGCAGTGCTAGTATGGGACAGCGAAATTCACCCCTCCACTTT
CDR3aa: CSASMGQRNSPLHF

abundance: -
d_gene: TRBD1
len: 15
v_gene: TRBV27
j_gene: TRBJ1-2
CDR3nt: TGTGCCAGCAGTCCGGGGACAGGGAATGGGTATGGCTACACCTTC
CDR3aa: CASSPGTGNGYGYTF

abundance: -
d_gene: -
len: 14
v_gene: TRBV9
j_gene: TRBJ1-2
CDR3nt: TGTGCCAGCAGCCCTCCGACCGACAGCTATGGCTACACCTTC
CDR3aa: CASSPPTDSYGYTF

abundance: -
d_gene: TRBD1
len: 17
v_gene: TRBV7-3
j_gene: TRBJ2-2
CDR3nt: TGTGCCAGCAGCTCGTCCCGGGACAGGGTACGGGACGGGGAGCTGTTTTTT
CDR3aa: CASSSSRDRVRDGELFF

abundance: -
d_gene: TRBD2
len: 15
v_gene: TRBV5-1
j_gene: TRBJ2-5
CDR3nt: TGCGCCAGCAGTGGGGAGGGGCTACCTTGGGAGACCCAGTACTTC
CDR3aa: CASSGEGLPWETQYF

abundance: -
d_gene: TRBD1
len: 15
v_gene: TRBV7-6
j_gene: TRBJ1-3
CDR3nt: TGTGCCAGCAGCCGACAGGGGACCACTGGAAACACCATATATTTT
CDR3aa: CASSRQGTTGNTIYF

abundance: -
d_gene: TRBD1
len: 13
v_gene: TRBV3-1/TRBV3-2
j_gene: TRBJ1-2
CDR3nt: TGTGCCAGCAGGAGTACAGGGGTGTGTGGCTACACCTTC
CDR3aa: CASRSTGVCGYTF

abundance: once
d_gene: -
len: 14
v_gene: TRBV7-2
j_gene: TRBJ1-6
CDR3nt: TGTGCCAGCAGCCAGTCAGGGTTCAAGGGGCCCCTCCACTTT
CDR3aa: CASSQSGFKGPLHF

abundance: -
d_gene: -
len: 16
v_gene: TRBV4-3
j_gene: TRBJ2-5
CDR3nt: TGCGCCAGCAGCCACCTCCGGACAGATTACCAAGAGACCCAGTACTTC
CDR3aa: CASSHLRTDYQETQYF

abundance: -
d_gene: TRBD2
len: 16
v_gene: TRBV9
j_gene: TRBJ2-5
CDR3nt: TGTGCCAGCAGCGTAGGGTCTAGCGGGGGGCAAGAGACCCAGTACTTC
CDR3aa: CASSVGSSGGQETQYF

abundance: -
d_gene: TRBD2
len: 16
v_gene: TRBV19
j_gene: TRBJ2-2
CDR3nt: TGTGCCAGTAGCGCGGGACTAGCGGGGACCGGCGGCGAGCTGTTTTTT
CDR3aa: CASSAGLAGTGGELFF

abundance: -
d_gene: TRBD2
len: 14
v_gene: TRBV7-2
j_gene: TRBJ2-3
CDR3nt: TGTGCCAGCAGCTTGGGGACTAGCGGAGATACGCAGTATTTT
CDR3aa: CASSLGTSGDTQYF

abundance: -
d_gene: -
len: 11
v_gene: TRBV30
j_gene: TRBJ1-1
CDR3nt: TGTGCCTGGACAAAGAACACTGAAGCTTTCTTT
CDR3aa: CAWTKNTEAFF

abundance: -
d_gene: -
len: 15
v_gene: TRBV19
j_gene: TRBJ2-2
CDR3nt: TGTGCCAGTAGTTTCAGGATAAGTGGCACCGGGGAGCTGTTTTTT
CDR3aa: CASSFRISGTGELFF

abundance: -
d_gene: TRBD1
len: 15
v_gene: TRBV2
j_gene: TRBJ1-4
CDR3nt: TGTGCCAGCAGTCCCGGACAGGGGGCATGGGAAAAACTGTTTTTT
CDR3aa: CASSPGQGAWEKLFF

abundance: -
d_gene: -
len: 16
v_gene: TRBV5-1
j_gene: TRBJ2-5
CDR3nt: TGCGCCAGCAGCTTTGGATTAGAAGGGGTGGGAGAGACCCAGTACTTC
CDR3aa: CASSFGLEGVGETQYF